The T cell receptor (beta chain) described here comes from a study of T cells in Graves' hyperthyroidism and ophthalmopathy. Study at large: Peripheral blood samples were taken at initial diagnosis, prior to any treatment.

V lost 5 bases, J lost 6 bases, and 5 bases stayed unmatched. Germline assignment: CDR1 DFQATT and CDR2 SNEGSKA (reference sequence). The CDR3 is 13 residues long. This clonotype was counted ten times or more. Patients with uncontrolled infections, other autoimmune diseases, pregnancy or lactation were excluded. Amplified TCR beta CDR3 regions came from RNA transcripts. First-round RT-PCR targeting the TCR CDR3 was performed with the HTBI primer set. TCRdb used MiXCR to reprocess the multiplex PCR reads, holding one entry per CDR3 protein. The sample has a few hundred thousand distinct CDR3 sequences, roughly 20% seen once.

The chain uses TRBV20-1 and TRBJ1-5, with TRBD1 identical over 9 bases. The specimen was blood. The receptor's source is a woman aged 40 to 49 with Graves' ophthalmopathy. CDR3 loop: CSAQQGASQPQHF. The DNA for the CDR3 is TGCAGTGCTCAACAGGGGGCCAGTCAGCCCCAGCATTTT.